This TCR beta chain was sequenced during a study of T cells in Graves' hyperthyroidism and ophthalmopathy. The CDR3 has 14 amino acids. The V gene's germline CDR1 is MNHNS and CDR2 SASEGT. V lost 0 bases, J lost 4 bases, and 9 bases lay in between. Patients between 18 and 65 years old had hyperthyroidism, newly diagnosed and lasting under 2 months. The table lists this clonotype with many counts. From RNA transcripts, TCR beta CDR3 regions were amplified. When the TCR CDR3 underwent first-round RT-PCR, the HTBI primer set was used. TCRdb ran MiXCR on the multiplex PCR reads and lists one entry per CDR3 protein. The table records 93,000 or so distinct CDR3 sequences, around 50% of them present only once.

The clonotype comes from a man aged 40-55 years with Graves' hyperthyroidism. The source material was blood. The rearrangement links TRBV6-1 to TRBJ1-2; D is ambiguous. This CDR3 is CASSEAWNSYGYTF. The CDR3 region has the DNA TGTGCCAGCAGTGAAGCGTGGAACTCCTATGGCTACACCTTC.